One and the same sample provided the 20 T cell receptor beta chains below, sequenced in a study of T cell responses to AZD1222 COVID-19 vaccine. Clones were sequenced by immunoSEQ multiplex PCR, and TCRdb holds only the in-frame ones, with some missing. Of 100,000 to 150,000 clones listed, 90% are singletons. The specimen was peripheral blood, collected on day 0 of AZD1222 vaccination. These receptors were taken from an adult in good health.

In nucleotides, the CDR3 is TGTGCCAGCAGCCTTACAGGGGGCCGGGTTTCACCCCTCCACTTT. It is translated as CASSLTGGRVSPLHF. This chain uses TRBV11-2 with TRBJ1-6; 9 positions match TRBD1. Germline loops: CDR1 SGHAT, CDR2 FQNNGV. The J segment lost 9 bases and the V segment lost 5 bases, leaving 8 bases of the junction unmatched. This CDR3 is built from 15 residues.

The chain carries TRBV14 and TRBJ2-5; 8 bases align to TRBD2. The CDR3 consists of 15 residues. V shed 4 bases, J shed 9 bases, and the junction held 13 bases outside the gene matches. CDR1 and CDR2 (germline): SGHDN, FVKESK. The CDR3 region is CASSRAGGTSPPQYF. The CDR3 DNA reads TGTGCCAGCAGCCGGGCGGGGGGAACCTCCCCCCCCCAGTACTTC. Together with reference TRBV14 and TRBJ2-5, the CDR3 gives the full variable domain: EAGVTQFPSHSVIEKGQTVTLRCDPISGHDNLYWYRRVMGKEIKFLLHFVKESKQDESGMPNNRFLAERTGGTYSTLKVQPAELEDSGVYFCASSRAGGTSPPQYFGPGTRLLVL.

This chain connects TRBV2 to TRBJ1-4; D gene ambiguous. CDR3 length: 12 amino acids. V dropped 5 bases and J dropped 7 bases, with 8 bases sitting between them. Germline V gene sequence: CDR1 SNHLY, CDR2 FYNNEI. In nucleotides, the CDR3 is TGTGCCAGCAGTTACTACAGTGAAAAACTGTTTTTT. Its translation is CASSYYSEKLFF.

The V gene is TRBV6-5, the J gene TRBJ2-1; D is undetermined. Trimming left V 6 bases short and J 5 bases short, with 11 bases between. Germline loops: CDR1 MNHEY, CDR2 SVGAGI. This CDR3 is 13 amino acids long. The CDR3 DNA follows: TGTGCCAGCAGATTTGACGGTAACAATGAGCAGTTCTTC. It is translated as CASRFDGNNEQFF.

The chain combines TRBV7-2 with TRBJ1-5; no clear D. Germline V gene lookup returns CDR1 SGHTA and CDR2 FQGNSA. The CDR3 totals 15 residues. The V and J ends lost 1 base and 0 bases respectively, with 7 bases between them. This CDR3 reads CASSLVESSNQPQHF. The CDR3 DNA reads as TGTGCCAGCAGCTTAGTCGAGTCTAGCAATCAGCCCCAGCATTTT.

The V gene is TRBV7-3, the J gene TRBJ2-2, with D perhaps matching TRBD2 (5 bases). The germline CDR1 and CDR2 sequences are SGHTA and FQGTGA. Trimming took 5 bases from V and 4 from J, leaving 14 bases between them. The CDR3 is made up of 15 amino acids. CDR3 residues: CASSIASWGTGELFF. CDR3 bases: TGTGCCAGCAGCATAGCTAGCTGGGGCACCGGGGAGCTGTTTTTT.

This clone was recorded once. This chain joins TRBV11-2 and TRBJ1-2; 7 bases are a match to TRBD1. Germline CDR1 reads SGHAT; CDR2 reads FQNNGV. The trim removed 5 bases at V and 5 bases at J, leaving 8 bases unmatched. The CDR3 spans 14 residues. The CDR3 loop is CASSPPDRSYGYTF. CDR3 bases: TGTGCCAGCAGCCCACCGGACAGGAGTTATGGCTACACCTTC.

V usage is TRBV15 and J usage is TRBJ2-3; 7 bases are a match to TRBD2. CDR3 length equals 16 residues. CDR1 and CDR2 (germline): LNHNV, YYDKDF (reference sequence). V lost 1 base and J lost 5; bases outside the gene matches: 9. CDR3 in amino acids: CATSRGQRGPIDTQYF. CDR3 DNA sequence: TGTGCCACCAGCAGAGGCCAGCGGGGACCCATAGATACGCAGTATTTT.

The chain is built from TRBV18 and TRBJ1-1, with D uncertain. Per germline, CDR1 KGHSH and CDR2 LQKENI. V shed 0 bases and J shed 0 bases, with 14 bases lying between them. The CDR3 sequence is 17 residues long. The CDR3 here is CASSPPQSWKLNTEAFF. The CDR3 nucleotides are TGTGCCAGCTCACCACCGCAATCCTGGAAGCTGAACACTGAAGCTTTCTTT.

The chain links TRBV5-1 to TRBJ2-2, with 9 bases identical to TRBD2. CDR1 and CDR2 from the germline V gene are SGHRS and YFSETQ. V lost 0 bases to trimming and J lost 5 bases; unmatched junction nucleotides: 8. The CDR3 sequence is 17 residues long. CDR3 sequence reads: CASSLGSGGVKTGELFF. The CDR3 DNA follows: TGCGCCAGCAGCTTGGGTAGCGGGGGAGTGAAGACCGGGGAGCTGTTTTTT.

This chain uses TRBV18 with TRBJ2-2; possibly TRBD2 for D (5 bases). V gave up 2 bases and J gave up 1 base, with 14 bases separating them. Germline CDR1 KGHSH, CDR2 LQKENI. CDR3 length: 17 amino acids. DNA of the CDR3: TGTGCCAGCTCACCAGGGAGTGGGCAGGTGAACACCGGGGAGCTGTTTTTT. This sequence encodes CASSPGSGQVNTGELFF. Using reference TRBV18 and TRBJ2-2 for the parts outside the CDR3, the full variable domain is NAGVMQNPRHLVRRRGQEARLRCSPMKGHSHVYWYRQLPEEGLKFMVYLQKENIIDESGMPKERFSAEFPKEGPSILRIQQVVRGDSAAYFCASSPGSGQVNTGELFFGEGSRLTVL.

CDR3 in amino acids: CASSSASHEKLFF. The CDR3 bases are TGTGCCAGCAGCTCGGCGTCCCATGAAAAACTGTTTTTT. The V and J genes are TRBV7-2 and TRBJ1-4; no clear D gene. The CDR3 runs to 13 residues. Germline-derived CDR1 and CDR2 are SGHTA and FQGNSA. The V and J ends lost 4 bases and 6 bases respectively, with 9 bases between them.

This clone was observed a handful of times. The chain recombines TRBV29-1 with TRBJ1-2; D is ambiguous. V shed 4 bases and J shed 7 bases, with 13 bases lying between them. The CDR3 loop spans 12 amino acids. Germline loops: CDR1 SQVTM, CDR2 ANQGSEA. CDR3 in amino acids: CSVATLRGGYTF. CDR3 nucleotide sequence: TGCAGCGTTGCGACCTTACGCGGTGGCTACACCTTC.

The CDR3 region is CASSLNRGGSYF. Here the CDR3 DNA reads TGTGCCAGCAGCTTAAATAGGGGGGGCTCCTACTTC. V usage is TRBV11-2 and J usage is TRBJ2-7; D possibly corresponds to TRBD2 (7 bases). V was trimmed by 2 bases and J by 13 bases, leaving 15 bases between them. Germline CDR1 and CDR2: SGHAT and FQNNGV. The CDR3 totals 12 residues.

The chain employs TRBV29-1 and TRBJ2-5; 8 bases agree with TRBD1. The CDR3 contains 13 residues. Germline-derived CDR1 and CDR2 are SQVTM and ANQGSEA. With V trimmed by 6 bases and J by 0 bases, 3 bases remained unmatched. Here the CDR3 reads CSVDRGYQETQYF. In nucleotides, the CDR3 is TGCAGCGTAGACAGGGGTTACCAAGAGACCCAGTACTTC.

The J gene is TRBJ2-5, the V gene TRBV7-2, with TRBD1 identical over 9 bases. The CDR3 sequence is 14 residues long. Germline lookup yields CDR1 SGHTA and CDR2 FQGNSA. J lost 5 bases, V lost 5 bases, and 6 bases had no gene match. The CDR3 sequence: CASSPGQGRETQYF. The CDR3 DNA sequence: TGTGCCAGCAGCCCGGGACAGGGAAGGGAGACCCAGTACTTC.

The chain couples TRBV24-1 to TRBJ2-7; TRBD1 aligns across 8 bases. The V segment lost 4 bases and the J segment 3 bases; nucleotides outside the gene matches: 7. The CDR3 loop spans 15 amino acids. Germline values: CDR1 KGHDR, CDR2 SFDVKD. This CDR3 reads CATSDPGTGYYEQYF. DNA of the CDR3: TGTGCCACCAGTGACCCTGGGACAGGATACTACGAGCAGTACTTC.

V gene TRBV4-1 combines with J gene TRBJ1-5; no reliable D call. Germline V gene data show CDR1 as MGHRA and CDR2 as YSYEKL. Between the trimmed V and J ends, which lost 0 bases and 7 bases, there was a span of 13 bases. This CDR3 region has 15 residues. The CDR3 reads CASSQEWGMGQPQHF. As DNA, the CDR3 is TGCGCCAGCAGCCAAGAGTGGGGTATGGGACAGCCCCAGCATTTT.

This chain connects TRBV5-4 to TRBJ2-7; 8 positions agree with TRBD1. Germline V gene data show CDR1 as SGHNT and CDR2 as YYREEE (reference sequence). This CDR3 has 13 amino acids. The junction had 6 bases not matched to a gene; V was cut back by 5 bases and J by 5 bases. The CDR3 nucleotides read TGTGCCAGCAGGACAGGGGTTTTCAACGAGCAGTACTTC. Amino acid sequence: CASRTGVFNEQYF. The variable domain in full, completed from reference TRBV5-4 and TRBJ2-7, reads ETGVTQSPTHLIKTRGQQVTLRCSSQSGHNTVSWYQQALGQGPQFIFQYYREEENGRGNFPPRFSGLQFPNYSSELNVNALELDDSALYLCASRTGVFNEQYFGPGTRLTVT.

J is TRBJ2-1 and V is TRBV11-2; D is unresolved. Deletions cut 3 bases from V and 2 bases from J, with 11 bases between. Looked up from germline, CDR1 is SGHAT and CDR2 is FQNNGV. The CDR3 is 15 residues long. CDR3 protein: CASSLTVEAYNEQFF. As DNA, the CDR3 is TGTGCCAGCAGCTTGACGGTCGAGGCCTACAATGAGCAGTTCTTC.